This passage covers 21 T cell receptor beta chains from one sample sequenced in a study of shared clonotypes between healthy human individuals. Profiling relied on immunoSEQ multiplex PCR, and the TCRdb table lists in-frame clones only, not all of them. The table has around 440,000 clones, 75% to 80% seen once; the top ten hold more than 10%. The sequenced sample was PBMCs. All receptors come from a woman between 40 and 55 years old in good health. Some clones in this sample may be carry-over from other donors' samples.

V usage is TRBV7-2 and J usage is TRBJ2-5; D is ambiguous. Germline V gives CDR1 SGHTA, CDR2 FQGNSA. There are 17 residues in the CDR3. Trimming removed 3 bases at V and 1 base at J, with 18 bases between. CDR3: CASSLLPRHPAQETQYF. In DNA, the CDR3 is TGTGCCAGCAGCTTGTTACCGCGCCACCCAGCCCAAGAGACCCAGTACTTC.

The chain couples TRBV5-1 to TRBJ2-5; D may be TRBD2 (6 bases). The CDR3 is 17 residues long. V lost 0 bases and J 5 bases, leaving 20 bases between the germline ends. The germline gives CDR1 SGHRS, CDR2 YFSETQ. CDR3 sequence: CASSLAGVGRGPETQYF. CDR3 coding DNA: TGCGCCAGCAGCTTGGCCGGAGTAGGGCGGGGCCCGGAGACCCAGTACTTC.

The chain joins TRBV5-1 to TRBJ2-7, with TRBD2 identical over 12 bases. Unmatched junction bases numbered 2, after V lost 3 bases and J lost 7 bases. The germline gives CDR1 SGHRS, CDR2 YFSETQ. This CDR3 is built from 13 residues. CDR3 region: CASSSGTSGEQYF. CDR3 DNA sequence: TGCGCCAGCAGCTCCGGGACTAGCGGGGAGCAGTACTTC. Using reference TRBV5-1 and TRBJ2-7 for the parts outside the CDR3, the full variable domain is KAGVTQTPRYLIKTRGQQVTLSCSPISGHRSVSWYQQTPGQGLQFLFEYFSETQRNKGNFPGRFSGRQFSNSRSEMNVSTLELGDSALYLCASSSGTSGEQYFGPGTRLTVT.

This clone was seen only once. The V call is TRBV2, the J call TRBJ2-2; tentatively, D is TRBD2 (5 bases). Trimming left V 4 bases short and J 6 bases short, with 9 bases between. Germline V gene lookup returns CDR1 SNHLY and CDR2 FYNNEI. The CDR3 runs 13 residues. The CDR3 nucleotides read TGTGCCAGCAGTGGAGGGATGGCCGGGGAGCTGTTTTTT. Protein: CASSGGMAGELFF.

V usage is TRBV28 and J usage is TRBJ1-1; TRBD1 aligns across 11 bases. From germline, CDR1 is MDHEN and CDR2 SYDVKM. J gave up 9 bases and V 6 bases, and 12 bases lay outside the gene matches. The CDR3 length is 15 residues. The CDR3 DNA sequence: TGTGCCAGCAGCCTGAATAGGGACAGGGGGTCTAAAGCTTTCTTT. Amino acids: CASSLNRDRGSKAFF.

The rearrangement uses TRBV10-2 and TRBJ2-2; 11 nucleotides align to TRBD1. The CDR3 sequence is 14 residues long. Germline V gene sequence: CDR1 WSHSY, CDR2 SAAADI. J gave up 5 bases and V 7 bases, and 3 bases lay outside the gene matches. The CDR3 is CASTGQGATGELFF. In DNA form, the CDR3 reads TGCGCCAGCACCGGACAGGGGGCAACCGGGGAGCTGTTTTTT.

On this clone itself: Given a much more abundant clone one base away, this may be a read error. CDR3 region: CASSPGDRDHNEQFF. As DNA, the CDR3 is TGTGCCAGCAGCCCAGGGGACAGGGACCACAATGAGCAGTTCTTC. V gene TRBV5-6 combines with J gene TRBJ2-1, with 9 bases matching TRBD1. The V segment lost 4 bases and the J segment 5 bases; nucleotides outside the gene matches: 7. CDR3 length: 15 amino acids. The germline V gene has CDR1 SGHDT and CDR2 YYEEEE. The entire variable domain, with the rest obtained from reference TRBV5-6 and TRBJ2-1, is as follows: DAGVTQSPTHLIKTRGQQVTLRCSPKSGHDTVSWYQQALGQGPQFIFQYYEEEERQRGNFPDRFSGHQFPNYSSELNVNALLLGDSALYLCASSPGDRDHNEQFFGPGTRLTVL.

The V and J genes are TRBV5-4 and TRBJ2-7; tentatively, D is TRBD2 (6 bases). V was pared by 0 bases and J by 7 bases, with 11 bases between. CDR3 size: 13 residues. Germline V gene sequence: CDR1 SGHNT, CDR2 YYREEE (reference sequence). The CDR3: CASSLDYGGEQYF. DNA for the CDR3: TGTGCCAGCAGCTTGGACTACGGGGGTGAGCAGTACTTC.

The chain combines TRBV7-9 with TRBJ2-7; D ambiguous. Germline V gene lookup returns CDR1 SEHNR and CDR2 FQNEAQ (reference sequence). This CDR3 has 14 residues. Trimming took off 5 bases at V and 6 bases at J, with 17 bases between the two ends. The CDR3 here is CASSNHKAFPEQYF. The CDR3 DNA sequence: TGTGCCAGCAGCAACCATAAGGCCTTCCCCGAGCAGTACTTC.

The CDR3 loop reads CAGQGDENIQYF. DNA for the CDR3: TGTGCCGGACAGGGTGATGAGAACATTCAGTACTTC. The chain links TRBV28 to TRBJ2-4; 8 nucleotides match TRBD1. Per the germline V gene, CDR1 is MDHEN and CDR2 is SYDVKM. After removal of 11 bases from V and 7 bases from J, the junction contained 7 bases not matched to a gene. The CDR3 is 12 residues long. The complete variable domain, with remaining parts taken from reference TRBV28 and TRBJ2-4, reads DVKVTQSSRYLVKRTGEKVFLECVQDMDHENMFWYRQDPGLGLRLIYFSYDVKMKEKGDIPEGYSVSREKKERFSLILESASTNQTSMYLCAGQGDENIQYFGAGTRLSVL.

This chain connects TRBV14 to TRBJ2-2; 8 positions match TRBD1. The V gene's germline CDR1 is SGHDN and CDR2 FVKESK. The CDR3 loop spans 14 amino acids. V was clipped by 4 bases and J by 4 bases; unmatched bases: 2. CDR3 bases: TGTGCCAGCAGCCCGGGACAGGTCACCGGGGAGCTGTTTTTT. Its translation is CASSPGQVTGELFF. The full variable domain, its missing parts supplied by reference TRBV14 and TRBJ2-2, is EAGVTQFPSHSVIEKGQTVTLRCDPISGHDNLYWYRRVMGKEIKFLLHFVKESKQDESGMPNNRFLAERTGGTYSTLKVQPAELEDSGVYFCASSPGQVTGELFFGEGSRLTVL.

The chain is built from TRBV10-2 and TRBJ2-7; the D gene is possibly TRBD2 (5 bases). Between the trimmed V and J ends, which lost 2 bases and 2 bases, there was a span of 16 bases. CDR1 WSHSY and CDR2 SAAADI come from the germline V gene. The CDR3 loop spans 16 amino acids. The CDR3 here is CASSEASLAETYEQYF. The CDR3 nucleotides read TGCGCCAGCAGTGAGGCCTCCCTAGCTGAAACCTACGAGCAGTACTTC.

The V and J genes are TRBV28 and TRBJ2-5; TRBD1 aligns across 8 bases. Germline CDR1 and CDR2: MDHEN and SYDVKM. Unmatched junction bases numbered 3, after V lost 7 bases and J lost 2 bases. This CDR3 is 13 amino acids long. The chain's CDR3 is CASMGQVQETQYF. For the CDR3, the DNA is TGTGCCAGCATGGGACAGGTACAAGAGACCCAGTACTTC.

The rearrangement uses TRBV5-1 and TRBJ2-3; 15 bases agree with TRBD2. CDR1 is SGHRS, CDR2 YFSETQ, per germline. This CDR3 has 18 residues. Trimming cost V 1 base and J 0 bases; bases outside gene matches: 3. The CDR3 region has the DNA TGCGCCAGCAGCTTGAGGGGACTAGCGGGAGGCAGCACAGATACGCAGTATTTT. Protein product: CASSLRGLAGGSTDTQYF.

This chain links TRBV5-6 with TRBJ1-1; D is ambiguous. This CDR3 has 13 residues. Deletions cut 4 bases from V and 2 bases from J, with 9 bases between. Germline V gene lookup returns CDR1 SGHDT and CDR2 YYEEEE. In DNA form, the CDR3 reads TGTGCCAGCAGCGCCCATACTAACACTGAAGCTTTCTTT. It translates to CASSAHTNTEAFF.

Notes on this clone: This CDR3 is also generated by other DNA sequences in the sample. The CDR3 sequence is CAWSVGLADTQYF. CDR3 coding DNA: TGTGCCTGGAGTGTCGGGTTGGCAGATACGCAGTATTTT. The chain has TRBV30 and TRBJ2-3; D ambiguous. Between the trimmed V and J ends, which lost 0 bases and 4 bases, there was a span of 8 bases. Germline V gene lookup returns CDR1 GTSNPN and CDR2 SVGIG (reference sequence). The CDR3 has 13 residues.

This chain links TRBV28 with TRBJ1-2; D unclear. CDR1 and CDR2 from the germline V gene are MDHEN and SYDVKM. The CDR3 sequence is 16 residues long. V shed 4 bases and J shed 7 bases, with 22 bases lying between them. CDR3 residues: CASSSPEVAGYGGYTF. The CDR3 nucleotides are TGTGCCAGCAGTTCCCCCGAGGTGGCTGGTTATGGTGGCTACACCTTC.

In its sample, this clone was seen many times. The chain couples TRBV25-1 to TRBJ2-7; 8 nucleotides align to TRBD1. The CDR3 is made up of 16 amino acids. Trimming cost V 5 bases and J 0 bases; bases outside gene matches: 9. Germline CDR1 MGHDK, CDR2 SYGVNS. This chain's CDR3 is CASSQPGGVNSYEQYF. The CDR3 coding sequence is TGTGCCAGCAGTCAACCAGGGGGCGTAAACTCCTACGAGCAGTACTTC.

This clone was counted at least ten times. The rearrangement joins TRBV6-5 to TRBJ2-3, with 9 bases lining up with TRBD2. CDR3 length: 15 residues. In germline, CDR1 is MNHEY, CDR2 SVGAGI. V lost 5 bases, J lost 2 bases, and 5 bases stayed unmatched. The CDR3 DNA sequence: TGTGCCAGCAGTAGCATAGCGGGAGCCACAGATACGCAGTATTTT. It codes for CASSSIAGATDTQYF.

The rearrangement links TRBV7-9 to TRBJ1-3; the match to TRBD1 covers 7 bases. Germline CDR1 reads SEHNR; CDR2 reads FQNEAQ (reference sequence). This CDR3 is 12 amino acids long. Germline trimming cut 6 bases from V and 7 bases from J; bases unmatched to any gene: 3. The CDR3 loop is CASSLQGNTIYF. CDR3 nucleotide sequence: TGTGCCAGCAGTTTACAGGGGAACACCATATATTTT.

CDR3 region: CASSTIYEQYF. For the CDR3, the DNA is TGTGCCAGCAGCACTATTTACGAGCAGTACTTC. The chain couples TRBV5-6 to TRBJ2-7; D is unresolved. In germline, CDR1 is SGHDT, CDR2 YYEEEE. The CDR3 consists of 11 residues. Between the trimmed V and J ends, which lost 4 bases and 4 bases, there was a span of 6 bases.